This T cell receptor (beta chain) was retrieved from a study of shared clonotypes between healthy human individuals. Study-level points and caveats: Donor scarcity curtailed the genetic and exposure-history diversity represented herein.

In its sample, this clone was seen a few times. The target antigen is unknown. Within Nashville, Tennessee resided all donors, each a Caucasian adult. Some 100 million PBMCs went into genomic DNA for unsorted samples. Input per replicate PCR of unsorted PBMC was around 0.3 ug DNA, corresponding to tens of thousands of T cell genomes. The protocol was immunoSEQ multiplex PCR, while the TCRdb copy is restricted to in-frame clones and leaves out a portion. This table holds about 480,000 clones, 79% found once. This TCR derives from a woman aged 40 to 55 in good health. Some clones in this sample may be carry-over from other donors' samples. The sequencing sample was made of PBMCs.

CDR3 loop: CASSEGLTGPETQYF. Here the CDR3 DNA reads TGTGCCAGCAGTGAAGGGTTGACAGGGCCCGAGACCCAGTACTTC. The rearrangement joins TRBV6-1 to TRBJ2-5; TRBD1 matches 7 bases. CDR1 and CDR2 from the germline V gene are MNHNS and SASEGT. The CDR3 runs to 15 residues. V lost 1 base to trimming and J lost 5 bases; unmatched junction nucleotides: 7.